This T cell receptor (beta chain) appears in the sequencing data of a study of early T cells in non-severe SARS-CoV-2 infection. For the study at large: Sequencing used unsorted whole-blood bulk RNA, so chains lack pairing. Study-wide findings and caveats: Reliance on VDJdb matching favored anti-spike CD8 responses; private and CD4 specificities were missed.

This clonotype was found a few times. Its antigen is as yet unknown. Individual cDNA molecules each received unique molecular identifiers attached to them. TCRdb recomputed calls from the 5' RACE reads with MiXCR, one row per CDR3 protein. Among 68,000 or so distinct CDR3 sequences, 9.5% to 13% were seen once, and the ten largest hold around 6.6%. This CDR3 is built from 13 residues. The germline gives CDR1 ENHRY, CDR2 SYGVKD. Trimming pared 3 bases from V and 4 bases from J, leaving 9 bases between. The chain combines TRBV10-3 with TRBJ1-2; D possibly corresponds to TRBD1 (5 bases). The sequenced sample was whole blood. This sequence originates from an adult who was a healthcare worker with PCR-confirmed SARS-CoV-2 infection or an uninfected control (not recorded which). The CDR3 sequence: CAISDGAAYGYTF. In DNA form, the CDR3 reads TGTGCCATCAGTGATGGGGCCGCCTATGGCTACACCTTC.